This note documents a single T cell receptor beta chain sequence. The antigen remains unidentified. Time point given: cycle 4 day 1 (C4D1), after less than 7 weeks of nivolumab. Every patient was affected by relapse after autologous stem cell transplantation, while exposure to brentuximab vedotin was not uniform. Best responses fell into complete response, partial response or progressive disease. CDR3 length: 13 amino acids. Germline V gene sequence: CDR1 LNHDA, CDR2 SQIVND (reference sequence). The V gene lost 3 bases and the J gene lost 9 bases, with 12 bases spanning the gap. The source of the sample is a study of PD-1 blockade in classical Hodgkin lymphoma. Study results and caveats: The study reported lower baseline TCR diversity in newly diagnosed patients than in healthy donors. Newly diagnosed and completely responding patients shared comparable baseline diversity. It was CD4+ TCR diversity, not CD8+, that rose significantly by C4D1.

Some clones are missing from TCRdb's copy, which holds only in-frame ones; the method was immunoSEQ multiplex PCR. The sample has under 60,000 clones; approximately 86% are singletons. This TCR derives from a human donor with classical Hodgkin lymphoma. The specimen was peripheral blood mononuclear cells (PBMCs), collected before the fourth cycle of nivolumab. This chain connects TRBV19 to TRBJ2-1, with D perhaps assigned TRBD1 or TRBD2 (5 bases each). CDR3 amino acids: CASSIGARVEQFF. In nucleotides, the CDR3 is TGTGCCAGTAGTATCGGGGCCAGGGTTGAGCAGTTCTTC.